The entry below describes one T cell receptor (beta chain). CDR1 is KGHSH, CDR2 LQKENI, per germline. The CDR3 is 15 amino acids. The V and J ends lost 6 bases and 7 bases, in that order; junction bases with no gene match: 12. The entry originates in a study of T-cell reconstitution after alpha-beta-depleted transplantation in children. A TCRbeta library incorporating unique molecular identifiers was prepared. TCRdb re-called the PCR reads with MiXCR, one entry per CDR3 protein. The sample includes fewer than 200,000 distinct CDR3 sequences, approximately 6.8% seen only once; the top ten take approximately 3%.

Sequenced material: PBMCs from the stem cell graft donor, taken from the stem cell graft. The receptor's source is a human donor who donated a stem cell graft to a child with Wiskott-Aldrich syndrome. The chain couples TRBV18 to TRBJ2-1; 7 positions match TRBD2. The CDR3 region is CASSYRAGDENEQFF. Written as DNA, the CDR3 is TGTGCCAGCTCTTACCGGGCGGGAGATGAAAATGAGCAGTTCTTC.